What follows is one T cell receptor (beta chain) and its context. The antigen remains undetermined. The CDR3 consists of 15 residues. The V and J ends lost 2 bases and 1 base respectively, with 11 bases between them. Looked up from germline, CDR1 is SNHLY and CDR2 is FYNNEI. The entry originates in a study of cytomegalovirus exposure and HLA in healthy donors. Study results and caveats: On later analysis, the bulk of CMV-associated TCR beta chains appeared to be HLA-restricted.

PCR was performed using 60 Vbeta and 13 Jbeta primers. Data came from immunoSEQ multiplex PCR; TCRdb stores just in-frame clones and leaves some out. The sample holds 190,000 or so clones, around 79% seen once. The TCR sequence derives from a girl aged 5-17 years in good health and CMV-seropositive. The chain couples TRBV2 to TRBJ2-5; tentative D call: TRBD1 (6 bases). The sequenced material came from PBMCs. This chain's CDR3 is CASSEPWGPQETQYF. In DNA form, the CDR3 reads TGTGCCAGCAGTGAACCGTGGGGGCCCCAAGAGACCCAGTACTTC.